This T cell receptor (beta chain) was identified in a study of brain T cells in children with intractable seizures. The assay was immunoSEQ multiplex PCR, and TCRdb's table has in-frame clones only and misses some. In the table there are around 340,000 clones, 93% of which are singletons. This CDR3 is built from 11 residues. Trimming cost V 10 bases and J 8 bases, with 14 bases left between them. Germline CDR1 is MNHEY and CDR2 is SVGAGI. With respect to this clone: Antigen: not known.

The time point: blood from clinic visit 5 months post-surgery; TSC patient then seizure free. The sequenced cases were selected for having the highest brain T cell transcript signatures. Pre-surgery treatment included at least one anti-epileptic drug. General study findings and limits: Only CDR3 sequence similarity suggested viral specificity, without known HCMV serostatus.

Source: peripheral blood, taken 4 to 6 months after surgery. V usage is TRBV6-5 and J usage is TRBJ1-1, with no clear D. The TCR originated in a boy under three years old with tuberous sclerosis and intractable seizures. The CDR3: CATLRPPEAFF. The CDR3 bases are TGTGCCACCCTGAGGCCCCCAGAAGCTTTCTTT.